The T cell receptor beta chain described here comes from a study of cytomegalovirus exposure and HLA in healthy donors. General study results and limits: The study labeled 164 TCR beta chains cytomegalovirus-associated. Some V segments could not be told apart, so they were left out, TRBV6-2 and TRBV6-3 among them. Rarity held for most TCR sequences, but there were some public TCRs that occurred in many donors.

Deletions cut 3 bases from V and 5 bases from J, with 4 bases between. Germline-derived CDR1 and CDR2 are SGHAT and FQDESV (reference sequence). This CDR3 is built from 11 residues. With 60 Vbeta and 13 Jbeta primers, the PCR was carried out. The protocol was immunoSEQ multiplex PCR, while the TCRdb copy is restricted to in-frame clones and leaves out a portion. This sample has some 150,000 clones, with around four fifths found just once. Worth noting for this clone: The antigen remains unidentified.

The sample comprised PBMCs. This TCR came from a male donor in good health and CMV-seronegative. V is TRBV11-1 and J is TRBJ2-5; D gene unclear. CDR3 loop: CASSLQETQYF. CDR3 bases: TGTGCCAGCAGCTTGCAGGAGACCCAGTACTTC.